Described below is a single T cell receptor beta chain sequence and its context. In the original workflow: How many nucleated cells were present was estimated from reference gene primer amplification. Clones were sequenced by immunoSEQ multiplex PCR, and TCRdb holds only the in-frame ones, with some missing. V and J calls and clone size follow that table, whereas D and trimming were derived from the DNA. This table holds a few hundred thousand clones, 82% found once. Seattle enrolled patients during active infection and tracked them longitudinally. The CDR3 runs 15 residues. Deletions cut 2 bases from V and 4 bases from J, with 11 bases between. Germline V gene sequence: CDR1 WNHNN, CDR2 SYGVQD (reference sequence). The sample originates from a study of blood T cell repertoires in COVID-19.

The TCR originated in a woman older than 75 with COVID-19, enrolled during active disease. This rearrangement joins TRBV10-1 to TRBJ2-2; D is possibly TRBD1 (6 bases). Sequencing was done on a sample of peripheral blood. DNA for the CDR3: TGCGCCAGCAGTGAGGTTGGACAGTTCACCGGGGAGCTGTTTTTT. This sequence encodes CASSEVGQFTGELFF.